The 5 T cell receptor beta chains presented below share a single source sample, sequenced in a study of blood T cell repertoires in COVID-19. Generated by immunoSEQ multiplex PCR, the TCRdb table keeps only in-frame clones and is missing some. The table shows roughly 99,000 clones, with approximately 88% occurring only once. The sample taken for sequencing was peripheral blood. The receptors were sampled from a man between 45 and 60 years old with active or convalescent COVID-19.

The gene calls are TRBV2 and TRBJ2-1; 10 bases map to TRBD2. The junction had 7 bases not matched to a gene; V was cut back by 3 bases and J by 8 bases. CDR1 SNHLY and CDR2 FYNNEI come from the germline V gene. The CDR3 length is 15 residues. CDR3 protein: CASSEGASGSYEQFF. CDR3 DNA: TGTGCCAGCAGTGAGGGGGCTAGCGGGAGCTATGAGCAGTTCTTC. The whole variable domain, remainder taken from reference TRBV2 and TRBJ2-1, is EPEVTQTPSHQVTQMGQEVILRCVPISNHLYFYWYRQILGQKVEFLVSFYNNEISEKSEIFDDQFSVERPDGSNFTLKIRSTKLEDSAMYFCASSEGASGSYEQFFGPGTRLTVL.

The genes are TRBV5-1 and TRBJ2-5; 8 bases map to TRBD2. The CDR3 sequence is 15 residues long. Germline CDR1 reads SGHRS; CDR2 reads YFSETQ. V was pared by 0 bases and J by 5 bases, with 6 bases of the junction left unmatched. Written as DNA, the CDR3 is TGCGCCAGCAGCTTGGCCGGGAGGGCCGGGGAGACCCAGTACTTC. It codes for CASSLAGRAGETQYF. Filled out from reference TRBV5-1 and TRBJ2-5, the complete variable domain reads KAGVTQTPRYLIKTRGQQVTLSCSPISGHRSVSWYQQTPGQGLQFLFEYFSETQRNKGNFPGRFSGRQFSNSRSEMNVSTLELGDSALYLCASSLAGRAGETQYFGPGTRLLVL.

The rearrangement uses TRBV7-6 and TRBJ2-7; 9 positions match TRBD2. Germline trimming cut 1 base from V and 4 bases from J; bases unmatched to any gene: 8. This CDR3 has 16 amino acids. Germline assignment: CDR1 SGHVS and CDR2 FNYEAQ. Written as DNA, the CDR3 is TGTGCCAGCAGCTTAGGAGGTATAGCGGGAGTGTACGAGCAGTACTTC. Encoded protein: CASSLGGIAGVYEQYF.

The chain links TRBV5-1 to TRBJ1-1; tentatively, D is TRBD1 (6 bases). V gave up 4 bases and J gave up 7 bases, with 11 bases separating them. Germline CDR1 reads SGHRS; CDR2 reads YFSETQ. There are 12 residues in the CDR3. Written as DNA, the CDR3 is TGCGCCAGCAGCCTCGACAGGTATGAAGCTTTCTTT. Protein sequence: CASSLDRYEAFF.

The chain employs TRBV5-1 and TRBJ1-1; D is unclear. V lost 4 bases and J lost 0, with 13 bases in between. This CDR3 comprises 15 residues. The V gene's germline CDR1 is SGHRS and CDR2 YFSETQ. Written as DNA, the CDR3 is TGCGCCAGCAGCCGGCGACAATATATGAACACTGAAGCTTTCTTT. Protein sequence: CASSRRQYMNTEAFF.